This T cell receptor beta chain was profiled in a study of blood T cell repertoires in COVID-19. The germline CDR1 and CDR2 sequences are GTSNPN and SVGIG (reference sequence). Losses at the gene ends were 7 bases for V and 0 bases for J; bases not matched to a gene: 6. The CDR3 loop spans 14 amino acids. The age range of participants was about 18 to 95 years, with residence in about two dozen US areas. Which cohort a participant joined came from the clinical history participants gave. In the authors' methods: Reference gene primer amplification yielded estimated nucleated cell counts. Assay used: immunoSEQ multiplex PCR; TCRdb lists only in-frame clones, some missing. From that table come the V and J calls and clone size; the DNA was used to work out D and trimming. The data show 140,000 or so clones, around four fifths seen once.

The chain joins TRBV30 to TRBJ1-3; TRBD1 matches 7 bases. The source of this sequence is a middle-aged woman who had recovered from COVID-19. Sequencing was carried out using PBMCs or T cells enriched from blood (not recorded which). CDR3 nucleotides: TGTGCCTCCCACCGGGACAGCTCTGGAAACACCATATATTTT. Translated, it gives CASHRDSSGNTIYF.